Listed below are T cell receptor beta chains from one sample, sequenced in a study of blood T cells in healthy people across ages. In TCRdb, the 5' RACE reads were re-called with MiXCR into one record per CDR3 protein. The sample yields about 290,000 distinct CDR3 sequences, 25% to 30% seen once. The sample taken for sequencing was blood. The receptor set was obtained from a woman between 65 and 79 years old in good health. The CDR3 runs from the conserved cysteine through the conserved F or W. The D gene is left open where the match is weak. Only part of the rows carry a size: once, few, many, or a class if the clone is expanded.

V	size	D	J	DNA	CDR3
TRBV20-1	-	-	TRBJ1-1	TGCAGTGCTCGTTGGGCCGTACAGGGGAACACTGAAGCTTTCTTT	CSARWAVQGNTEAFF
TRBV15	few	TRBD2	TRBJ2-1	TGTGCCACCAGCAGCCCTAGCGGATTCTACAATGAGCAGTTCTTC	CATSSPSGFYNEQFF
TRBV3-1	many	-	TRBJ2-7	TGTGCCAGCAGCCAGTCTAGCTACGAGCAGTACTTC	CASSQSSYEQYF
TRBV5-1	few	TRBD2	TRBJ2-7	TGCGCCAGCAGCTTAGGAGCGGGAACGTACTACGAGCAGTACTTC	CASSLGAGTYYEQYF
TRBV29-1	-	TRBD2	TRBJ2-7	TGCAGCGTTGACAGGACTAGCGGGAGGGCCGAGCAGTACTTC	CSVDRTSGRAEQYF
TRBV4-2	few	-	TRBJ2-5	TGTGCCAGCAGCCAAGTGGGGTCTCGCGGGCTTGCTAGAGAGACCCAGTACTTC	CASSQVGSRGLARETQYF
TRBV4-2	-	TRBD1	TRBJ2-5	TGTGGCAGCAGCCAAACAGGGGGCGCCGCCTACGAGCAGCACTTC	CGSSQTGGAAYEQHF
TRBV5-1	few	-	TRBJ2-5	TGCGCCAGCAGCTTGGCCCAGCAAGAGACCCAGTACTTC	CASSLAQQETQYF
TRBV14	few	-	TRBJ2-3	TGTGCCAGCAGCCAAGGCGTGTTCCACACAGATACGCAGTATTTT	CASSQGVFHTDTQYF
TRBV20-1	-	-	TRBJ1-5	TGCAGTGTGAAATCCCCCAGGGCGGGCCAGCCCCAGCATTTT	CSVKSPRAGQPQHF
TRBV7-2	few	TRBD1	TRBJ2-7	TGTGCCAGCAGCCCAGGGACAGGGATTTACGAGCAGTACTTC	CASSPGTGIYEQYF
TRBV27	-	TRBD2	TRBJ2-7	TGTGCCAGCAGTAAGCGGGAGGGCTACGAGCAGTACTTC	CASSKREGYEQYF
TRBV15	many	-	TRBJ2-6	TGTGCCACCAGCAGAGGCGGGGATTTCTCTGGGGCCAACGTCCTGACTTTC	CATSRGGDFSGANVLTF
TRBV27	-	-	TRBJ1-4	TGTGCCAGCAGTTTATGGCAGGGCCAACATGAAAAACTGTTTTTT	CASSLWQGQHEKLFF
TRBV7-2	few	TRBD1	TRBJ2-1	TGTGCCAGCAGCTTACATTGGGACAGAAAATACAATGAGCAGTTCTTC	CASSLHWDRKYNEQFF
TRBV5-1	-	TRBD2	TRBJ2-1	TGCGCCAGAACATCAGCGGGAGGGCCATACAATGAGCAGTTCTTC	CARTSAGGPYNEQFF
TRBV12-3/TRBV12-4	-	-	TRBJ2-7	TGTGCCAGCAGTTTCAGACATGCGCTCGAGCAGTACTTC	CASSFRHALEQYF
TRBV29-1	-	-	TRBJ1-1	TGCAGCGTTGAAAAGGCGGCTAGCACTGAAGCTTTCTTT	CSVEKAASTEAFF
TRBV5-1	-	-	TRBJ2-7	TGCGCCAGCAGCCGTATCGACAGAACCTACGAGCAGTACTTC	CASSRIDRTYEQYF
TRBV29-1	-	-	TRBJ2-2	TGCAGCGTTGAAGGGGCCGGGGAGCTGTTTTTT	CSVEGAGELFF
TRBV18	-	-	TRBJ1-6	TGTGCCAGCTCACCCGCTCCAAAGGGTTCACCCCTCCACTTT	CASSPAPKGSPLHF
TRBV4-3	many	TRBD1	TRBJ2-1	TGCGCCAGCAGCCAAGATGGGGCCGGGACAGGAGCCTACAATGAGCAGTTCTTC	CASSQDGAGTGAYNEQFF
TRBV7-3	-	TRBD2	TRBJ2-1	TGTGCCAGCAGCCGAGGACTAGTCTACAATGAGCAGTTCTTC	CASSRGLVYNEQFF
TRBV10-3	-	TRBD2	TRBJ2-1	TGTGCCATCAGTGACTTCCTAGCGGGAGGACCCAACGAGCAGTTCTTC	CAISDFLAGGPNEQFF
TRBV6-1	-	TRBD1	TRBJ2-3	TGTGCCAGCAGACCGGGACAGGGCCGGGATACGCAGTATTTT	CASRPGQGRDTQYF
TRBV2	few	-	TRBJ1-5	TGTGCCAGCAGTGAAGCTATGATAAACCAGCATTTT	CASSEAMINQHF
TRBV4-3	-	TRBD2	TRBJ2-7	TGCGCCAGCAGCCAAGCTCGGACTAGTGGGTACGAGCAGTACTTC	CASSQARTSGYEQYF
TRBV28	-	TRBD1	TRBJ1-3	TGTGCCAGCAGTCAGGGACAGGGAAGAAACACCATATATTTT	CASSQGQGRNTIYF
TRBV7-9	few	-	TRBJ2-3	TGTGCCAGCACCCCCCCCCGCGGCACAGATACGCAGTATTTT	CASTPPRGTDTQYF
TRBV4-3	-	TRBD2	TRBJ2-1	TGCGCCAGCAGCCCCCGGGTGACTAGCGGCTTCTCCTACAATGAGCAGTTCTTC	CASSPRVTSGFSYNEQFF